The next 29 T cell receptor beta chains were all read from a single sample in a study of breast tumors, draining lymph nodes, adjacent tissues. Samples came from axillary lymph nodes draining the breast cancer. TCRdb passed the multiplex PCR reads through MiXCR, listing each CDR3 protein once. Among fewer than 150,000 distinct CDR3 sequences listed, roughly 20% were seen once. The sequenced sample was axillary lymph node tissue. The origin of the receptors is a female donor with breast cancer. Some clones in this sample may be carry-over from other donors' samples.

This clonotype was recorded many times. This rearrangement joins TRBV10-3 to TRBJ2-7; 9 bases line up with TRBD1. Per the germline V gene, CDR1 is ENHRY and CDR2 is SYGVKD. The CDR3 is 15 amino acids. With 4 bases clipped from V and 0 bases from J, the junction kept 4 bases outside the gene matches. The CDR3 spells CAISGGQGSSYEQYF. The CDR3, as DNA: TGTGCCATCAGTGGGGGACAGGGAAGCTCCTACGAGCAGTACTTC.

This clonotype has ten or more counts. J is TRBJ2-3 and V is TRBV5-6; 7 bases are shared with TRBD2. This CDR3 spans 16 amino acids. Trimming took 0 bases from V and 1 from J; bases not matched to a gene: 5. The germline V gene has CDR1 SGHDT and CDR2 YYEEEE. This CDR3 reads CASSLGLALRTDTQYF. CDR3 DNA sequence: TGTGCCAGCAGCTTGGGACTAGCTCTTCGCACAGATACGCAGTATTTT.

The sample holds many counts of this clonotype. This sequence joins TRBV12-1 and TRBJ2-5; the table's D call, TRBD2, was not checked against the DNA. TRBV12-1 is a pseudogene locus. The CDR3 covers 14 residues. CDR3 protein: CASSFLAACGTQYF. The DNA for the CDR3 is TGTGCCAGCAGCTTCTTAGCGGCTTGCGGGACCCAGTACTTC.

This clonotype was detected only once. The chain employs TRBV27 and TRBJ2-2, with TRBD1 identical over 8 bases. V shed 3 bases, J shed 1 base, and the junction held 7 bases outside the gene matches. CDR1 and CDR2 (germline): MNHEY, SMNVEV (reference sequence). This CDR3 comprises 17 residues. The CDR3 region has the DNA TGTGCCAGCAGTTTTATCCCGGGGACAGGGAACACCGGGGAGCTGTTTTTT. Amino acids: CASSFIPGTGNTGELFF.

This clonotype was found many times. This chain joins TRBV30 and TRBJ2-1; D remains ambiguous. Trimming pared 5 bases from V and 3 bases from J, leaving 14 bases between. The germline V gene encodes CDR1 GTSNPN and CDR2 SVGIG (reference sequence). The CDR3 runs to 14 residues. CDR3 sequence reads: CAWSPVGYYNEQFF. CDR3 nucleotides: TGTGCCTGGTCGCCAGTCGGCTACTACAATGAGCAGTTCTTC.

This clonotype was counted ten times or more. CDR3 in amino acids: CSVDNGGYTF. CDR3 nucleotide sequence: TGCAGCGTTGATAATGGTGGCTACACCTTC. The chain carries TRBV29-1 and TRBJ1-2; D is unresolved. The CDR3 runs to 10 residues. The V end was cut by 3 bases, the J end by 7 bases, with 6 bases between. Germline V gene sequence: CDR1 SQVTM, CDR2 ANQGSEA.

Many counts were recorded for this clonotype. V is TRBV10-2 and J is TRBJ2-7; D possibly corresponds to TRBD1 (5 bases). The germline V gene encodes CDR1 WSHSY and CDR2 SAAADI. Trimming removed 7 bases at V and 5 bases at J, with 18 bases between. The CDR3 extends over 14 amino acids. CDR3 bases: TGCGCCAGCACTATGTCAGGGTCGCTCGACGAGCAGTACTTC. Amino acids: CASTMSGSLDEQYF.

The table lists this clonotype with a few counts. J is TRBJ1-5 and V is TRBV27, with 8 positions matching TRBD1. V was pared by 4 bases and J by 1 base, with 3 bases of the junction left unmatched. Germline loops: CDR1 MNHEY, CDR2 SMNVEV (reference sequence). The CDR3 loop spans 15 amino acids. This CDR3 reads CASSSQGASNQPQHF. CDR3 bases: TGTGCCAGCAGTTCGCAGGGGGCCAGCAATCAGCCCCAGCATTTT.

The rearrangement joins TRBV28 to TRBJ1-2, with unresolved D. This CDR3 has 14 amino acids. Germline V gene sequence: CDR1 MDHEN, CDR2 SYDVKM. Trimming pared 8 bases from V and 0 bases from J, leaving 13 bases between. CDR3 loop: CASSSAGTNYGYTF. For the CDR3, the DNA is TGTGCCAGCTCCTCGGCGGGGACTAACTATGGCTACACCTTC.

As concerns this clonotype: A much larger clonotype is one base distant, so this may be a read error. The CDR3 bases are TGTGCCTGCAGCCCTACAAGCCCCTCCCAGAATGAGCAGTTCTTC. The encoded protein is CACSPTSPSQNEQFF. The V call is TRBV5-4, the J call TRBJ2-1; D unclear. Germline V gives CDR1 SGHNT, CDR2 YYREEE (reference sequence). The length of the CDR3 is 15 residues.

This clonotype was counted many times. The chain has TRBV18 and TRBJ2-7; a weak D match, TRBD2 (5 bases). Deletions cut 0 bases from V and 4 bases from J, with 10 bases between. CDR1 is KGHSH, CDR2 LQKENI, per germline. This CDR3 is built from 14 residues. For the CDR3, the DNA is TGTGCCAGCTCACCACCGGCTAGCCCTTACGAGCAGTACTTC. Its translation: CASSPPASPYEQYF.

The chain has TRBV24-1 and TRBJ2-2; weak D call: TRBD2 (6 bases). This CDR3 is built from 14 residues. V was cut by 7 bases and J by 5 bases, with 13 bases left in between. Germline values: CDR1 KGHDR, CDR2 SFDVKD. CDR3 amino acids: CATRGGLETGELFF. CDR3 nucleotide sequence: TGTGCCACCAGGGGGGGACTTGAGACCGGGGAGCTGTTTTTT.

This clonotype was detected many times. The V and J genes are TRBV7-2 and TRBJ2-3, with D possibly being TRBD2 (6 bases). This CDR3 has 16 amino acids. V shed 5 bases and J shed 2 bases, with 17 bases lying between them. CDR1 and CDR2 from the germline V gene are SGHTA and FQGNSA. CDR3 amino acids: CASSLRGTLLTDTQYF. DNA for the CDR3: TGTGCCAGCAGCCTAAGAGGGACTCTTCTCACAGATACGCAGTATTTT. The full variable domain, in which reference TRBV7-2 and TRBJ2-3 provide the parts outside the CDR3, is GAGVSQSPSNKVTEKGKDVELRCDPISGHTALYWYRQSLGQGLEFLIYFQGNSAPDKSGLPSDRFSAERTGGSVSTLTIQRTQQEDSAVYLCASSLRGTLLTDTQYFGPGTRLTVL.

This clonotype was counted ten times or more. CDR3 residues: CASRRSVTETQYF. DNA for the CDR3: TGTGCCAGTAGGCGGTCAGTGACGGAGACCCAGTACTTC. V is TRBV7-3 and J is TRBJ2-5; D not resolved. The germline CDR1 and CDR2 sequences are SGHTA and FQGTGA. The V and J ends lost 9 bases and 5 bases respectively, with 16 bases between them. There are 13 residues in the CDR3. The full variable domain, rest sourced from reference TRBV7-3 and TRBJ2-5, is GAGVSQTPSNKVTEKGKYVELRCDPISGHTALYWYRQSLGQGPEFLIYFQGTGAADDSGLPNDRFFAVRPEGSVSTLKIQRTERGDSAVYLCASRRSVTETQYFGPGTRLLVL.

This clonotype was picked up many times. Here the CDR3 DNA reads TGTGCCAGCAGCGTAGCGGGACAGGGAGGCGAGCAGTACTTC. This encodes CASSVAGQGGEQYF. The rearrangement uses TRBV9 and TRBJ2-7, with 9 bases matching TRBD1. The CDR3 loop spans 14 amino acids. Germline V lookup: CDR1 SGDLS, CDR2 YYNGEE. V lost 0 bases, J lost 6 bases, and 4 bases stayed unmatched.

This clonotype has at least ten counts. The chain uses TRBV12-3 or TRBV12-4 and TRBJ1-5, with D maybe TRBD1 (5 bases). The CDR3 length is 13 residues. V gave up 3 bases and J gave up 5 bases, with 8 bases separating them. In DNA, the CDR3 is TGTGCCAGCAGTTTCTCGGGGGATCAGCCCCAGCATTTT. This encodes CASSFSGDQPQHF.

This chain joins TRBV3-1 and TRBJ1-1; the D gene is possibly TRBD1 (6 bases). Trimming left V 2 bases short and J 3 bases short, with 7 bases between. The length of the CDR3 is 13 residues. CDR1 is LGHDT and CDR2 is YNNKEL in the germline V gene (reference sequence). CDR3 in amino acids: CASSQRGDTEAFF. In DNA, the CDR3 is TGTGCCAGCAGCCAAAGGGGGGACACTGAAGCTTTCTTT.

This clonotype has a count of ten or more. J is TRBJ2-1 and V is TRBV6-2 or TRBV6-3; 9 nucleotides agree with TRBD2. After removal of 0 bases from V and 11 bases from J, the junction contained 5 bases not matched to a gene. The CDR3 contains 14 residues. The germline gives CDR1 MNHEY, CDR2 SVGEGT. The CDR3 region is CASSYSRLAGKQFF. The DNA for the CDR3 is TGTGCCAGCAGTTACTCGAGGCTAGCGGGAAAGCAGTTCTTC.

Concerning this clonotype: This may come from a read error, since a much larger clone is one base off. V is TRBV2 and J is TRBJ1-5, with TRBD1 as a possible D gene (5 bases). The CDR3 extends over 14 amino acids. V lost 6 bases to trimming and J lost 5 bases, with 14 bases between them. Germline CDR1 SNHLY, CDR2 FYNNEI. This CDR3 is CASSTRGTHQPQHF. CDR3 sequence (DNA): TGTGCCAGCAGCACACGGGGGACGCATCAGCCCCAGCATTTT.

This clonotype was detected many times. The rearrangement uses TRBV6-5 and TRBJ2-7; D call uncertain. The V gene lost 4 bases and the J gene lost 4 bases, with 8 bases spanning the gap. This CDR3 region has 12 residues. Germline lookup yields CDR1 MNHEY and CDR2 SVGAGI. As DNA, the CDR3 is TGTGCCAGCAGTTCCCGGATTTACGAGCAGTACTTC. This encodes CASSSRIYEQYF.

There are many counts of this clonotype. This sequence joins TRBV4-1 and TRBJ1-2; D ambiguous. The CDR3 runs 16 residues. Germline V gene lookup returns CDR1 MGHRA and CDR2 YSYEKL. Trimming removed 4 bases at V and 1 base at J, with 16 bases between. The CDR3 DNA is TGCGCCAGCAGCCCCGTTGCCCGTTGGATTAACTATGGCTACACCTTC. This codes for CASSPVARWINYGYTF.

This clonotype was observed many times. V usage is TRBV20-1 and J usage is TRBJ2-6, with a tentative D call TRBD1 (6 bases). V gave up 2 bases and J gave up 0 bases, with 8 bases separating them. The CDR3 contains 15 residues. Germline-derived CDR1 and CDR2 are DFQATT and SNEGSKA (reference sequence). The CDR3: CSARTTGSGANVLTF. CDR3 sequence (DNA): TGCAGTGCTAGAACGACAGGCTCTGGGGCCAACGTCCTGACTTTC.

This clonotype was observed a single time. It may be a read error: a sequence one base away is much more abundant. In DNA form, the CDR3 reads TGTGCCAGCAGTTTCGTGCTAGCGGGAGAGGGGGGGCAGTACTTC. This encodes CASSFVLAGEGGQYF. This chain links TRBV28 with TRBJ2-7, with TRBD2 identical over 10 bases. Trimming at V came to 3 bases and at J to 9 bases, leaving 11 bases not matched to a gene. Looked up from germline, CDR1 is MDHEN and CDR2 is SYDVKM. The CDR3 is made up of 15 amino acids.

This clonotype was counted many times. The chain combines TRBV27 with TRBJ1-2; tentatively, D is TRBD1 (5 bases). The V end lost 5 bases, the J end lost 5 bases, and 18 bases lay between the germline ends. The CDR3 is 15 residues long. In germline, CDR1 is MNHEY, CDR2 SMNVEV (reference sequence). DNA for the CDR3: TGTGCCAGCAGTCCCCCGACAGCAGGAGGATATGGCTACACCTTC. Its translation: CASSPPTAGGYGYTF.

This clonotype was counted at least ten times. The rearrangement links TRBV30 to TRBJ2-3; possibly TRBD1 or TRBD2 for D (5 bases each). Germline V gives CDR1 GTSNPN, CDR2 SVGIG (reference sequence). Trimming removed 5 bases from V and 4 bases from J, with 13 bases in between. The CDR3 is 13 amino acids. CDR3 in amino acids: CAWLRDPSDTQYF. The CDR3, as DNA: TGTGCCTGGCTCCGGGACCCCTCAGATACGCAGTATTTT.

This clonotype was detected ten times or more. V gene TRBV11-3 combines with J gene TRBJ1-5; D remains ambiguous. Germline CDR1 SGHNT, CDR2 YENEEA. This CDR3 is built from 18 residues. The V end was cut by 0 bases, the J end by 3 bases, with 18 bases between. DNA for the CDR3: TGTGCCAGCAGCTTAGATTTTGTTGGCGAGGCGGACAATCAGCCCCAGCATTTT. Amino acids: CASSLDFVGEADNQPQHF.

This clonotype was recorded at least ten times. The CDR3 DNA sequence: TGTGCCAGCACAGAGGGGGGCCACCCCGCCTACGAGCAGTACTTC. Translating it yields CASTEGGHPAYEQYF. The genes are TRBV6-1 and TRBJ2-7; TRBD1 or TRBD2 may be the D gene (6 bases each). Trimming stripped 7 bases from V and 2 bases from J, with 18 bases between. The germline V gene encodes CDR1 MNHNS and CDR2 SASEGT. The CDR3 is 15 residues long.

This clonotype occurred many times. CDR3 amino acids: CATSDFGAGYNEQFF. DNA of the CDR3: TGTGCCACCAGTGATTTCGGAGCGGGTTACAATGAGCAGTTCTTC. The V and J genes are TRBV24-1 and TRBJ2-1, with D maybe TRBD2 (6 bases). Germline CDR1 is KGHDR and CDR2 is SFDVKD. This CDR3 spans 15 amino acids. Trimming pared 1 base from V and 4 bases from J, leaving 10 bases between.

This chain joins TRBV19 and TRBJ2-1; 11 positions match TRBD2. The CDR3 length is 16 residues. The V gene's germline CDR1 is LNHDA and CDR2 SQIVND (reference sequence). V was clipped by 5 bases and J by 5 bases; unmatched bases: 8. This chain's CDR3 is CASSQTGTSGNNEQFF. As DNA, the CDR3 is TGTGCCAGTAGTCAGACCGGGACTAGCGGAAACAATGAGCAGTTCTTC.